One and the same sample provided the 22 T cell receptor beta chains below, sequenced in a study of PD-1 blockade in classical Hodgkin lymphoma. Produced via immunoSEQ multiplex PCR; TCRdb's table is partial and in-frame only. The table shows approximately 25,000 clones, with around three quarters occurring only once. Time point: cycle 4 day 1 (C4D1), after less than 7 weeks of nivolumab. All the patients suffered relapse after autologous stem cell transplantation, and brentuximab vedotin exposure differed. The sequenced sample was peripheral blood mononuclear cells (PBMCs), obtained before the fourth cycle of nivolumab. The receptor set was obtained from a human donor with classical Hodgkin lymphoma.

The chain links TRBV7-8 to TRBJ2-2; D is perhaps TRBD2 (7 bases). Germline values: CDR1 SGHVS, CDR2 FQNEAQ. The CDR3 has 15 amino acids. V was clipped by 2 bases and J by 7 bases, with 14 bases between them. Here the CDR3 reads CASSLKGGADGELFF. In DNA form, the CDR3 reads TGTGCCAGCAGCTTAAAGGGGGGGGCCGACGGGGAGCTGTTTTTT.

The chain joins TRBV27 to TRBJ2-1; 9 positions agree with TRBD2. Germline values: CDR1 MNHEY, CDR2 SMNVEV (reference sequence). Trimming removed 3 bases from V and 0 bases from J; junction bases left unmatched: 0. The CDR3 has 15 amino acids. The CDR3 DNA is TGTGCCAGCAGTTTTAGCGGGAGCTCCTACAATGAGCAGTTCTTC. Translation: CASSFSGSSYNEQFF.

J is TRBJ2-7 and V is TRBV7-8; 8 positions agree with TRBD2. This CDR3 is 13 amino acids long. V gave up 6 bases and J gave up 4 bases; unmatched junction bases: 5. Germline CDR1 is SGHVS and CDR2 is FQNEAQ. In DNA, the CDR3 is TGTGCCAGCAGACCGGGGGGGACATACGAGCAGTACTTC. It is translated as CASRPGGTYEQYF.

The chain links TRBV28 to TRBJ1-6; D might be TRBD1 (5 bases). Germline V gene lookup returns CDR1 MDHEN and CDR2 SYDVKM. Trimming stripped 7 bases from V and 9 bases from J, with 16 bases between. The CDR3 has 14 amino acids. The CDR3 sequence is CASNEGREFSPLHF. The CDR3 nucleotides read TGTGCCAGCAATGAGGGCAGGGAATTTTCACCCCTCCACTTT.

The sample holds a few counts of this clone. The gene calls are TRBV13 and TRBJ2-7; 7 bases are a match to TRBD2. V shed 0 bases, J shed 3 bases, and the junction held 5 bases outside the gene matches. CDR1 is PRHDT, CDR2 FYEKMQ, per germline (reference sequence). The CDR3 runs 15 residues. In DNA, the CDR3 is TGTGCCAGCAGCTTAGGCGGGGGGACGGACTACGAGCAGTACTTC. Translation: CASSLGGGTDYEQYF.

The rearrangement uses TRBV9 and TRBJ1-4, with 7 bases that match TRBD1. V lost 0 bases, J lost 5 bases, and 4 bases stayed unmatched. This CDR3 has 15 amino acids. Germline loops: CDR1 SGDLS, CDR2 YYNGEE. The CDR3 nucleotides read TGTGCCAGCAGCGTAGAGGGACAGAGAAATGAAAAACTGTTTTTT. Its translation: CASSVEGQRNEKLFF.

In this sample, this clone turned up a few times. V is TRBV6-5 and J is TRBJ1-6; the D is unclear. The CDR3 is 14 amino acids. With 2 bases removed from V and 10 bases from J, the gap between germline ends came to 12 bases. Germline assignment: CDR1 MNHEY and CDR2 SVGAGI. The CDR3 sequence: CASSYNSGRSPLHF. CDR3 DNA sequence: TGTGCCAGCAGTTACAACAGTGGGAGGTCACCCCTCCACTTT.

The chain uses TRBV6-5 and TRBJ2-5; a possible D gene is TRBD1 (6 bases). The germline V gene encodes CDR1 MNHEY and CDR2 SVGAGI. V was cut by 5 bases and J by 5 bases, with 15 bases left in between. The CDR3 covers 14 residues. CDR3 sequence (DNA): TGTGCCAGCAGTCGACCGGGACACGAGGAGACCCAGTACTTC. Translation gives CASSRPGHEETQYF.

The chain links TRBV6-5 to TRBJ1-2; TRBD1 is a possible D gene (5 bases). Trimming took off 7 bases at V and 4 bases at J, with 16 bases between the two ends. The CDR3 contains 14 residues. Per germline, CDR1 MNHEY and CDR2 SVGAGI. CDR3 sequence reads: CASKLGPGVYGYTF. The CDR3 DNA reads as TGTGCCAGCAAATTGGGACCGGGGGTCTATGGCTACACCTTC.

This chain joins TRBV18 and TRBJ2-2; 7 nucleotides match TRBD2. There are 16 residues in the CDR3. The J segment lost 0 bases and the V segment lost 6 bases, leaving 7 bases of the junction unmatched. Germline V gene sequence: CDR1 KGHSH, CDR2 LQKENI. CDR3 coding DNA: TGTGCCAGCTCCCCCCGGGGGGATCCGAACACCGGGGAGCTGTTTTTT. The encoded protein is CASSPRGDPNTGELFF.

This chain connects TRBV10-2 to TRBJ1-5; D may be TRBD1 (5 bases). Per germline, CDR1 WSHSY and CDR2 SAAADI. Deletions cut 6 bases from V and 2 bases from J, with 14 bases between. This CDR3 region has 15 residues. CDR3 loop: CASRAVWGGNQPQHF. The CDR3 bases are TGCGCCAGCAGGGCGGTCTGGGGCGGCAATCAGCCCCAGCATTTT.

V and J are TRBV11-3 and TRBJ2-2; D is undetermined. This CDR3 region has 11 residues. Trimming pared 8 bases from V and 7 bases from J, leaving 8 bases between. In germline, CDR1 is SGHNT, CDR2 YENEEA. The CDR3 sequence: CASGQDGELFF. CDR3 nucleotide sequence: TGTGCCAGCGGCCAAGACGGGGAGCTGTTTTTT.

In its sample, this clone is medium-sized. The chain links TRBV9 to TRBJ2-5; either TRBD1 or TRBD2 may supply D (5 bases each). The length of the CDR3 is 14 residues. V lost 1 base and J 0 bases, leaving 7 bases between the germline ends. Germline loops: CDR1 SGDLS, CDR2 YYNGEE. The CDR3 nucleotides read TGTGCCAGCAGCGTAAGGGGACACCAAGAGACCCAGTACTTC. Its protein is CASSVRGHQETQYF.

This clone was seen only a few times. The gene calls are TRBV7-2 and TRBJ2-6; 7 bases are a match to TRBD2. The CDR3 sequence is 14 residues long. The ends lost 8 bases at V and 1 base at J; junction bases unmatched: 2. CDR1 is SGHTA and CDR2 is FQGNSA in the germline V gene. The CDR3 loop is CASRGVSGANVLTF. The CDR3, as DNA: TGTGCCAGCCGGGGGGTTTCTGGGGCCAACGTCCTGACTTTC.

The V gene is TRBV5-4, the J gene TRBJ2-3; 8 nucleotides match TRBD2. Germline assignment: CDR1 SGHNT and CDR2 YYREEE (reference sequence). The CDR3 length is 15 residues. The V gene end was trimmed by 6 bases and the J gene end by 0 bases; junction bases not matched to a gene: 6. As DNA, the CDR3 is TGTGCCAGCAATCGGGAGGGAACTAGCACAGATACGCAGTATTTT. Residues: CASNREGTSTDTQYF.

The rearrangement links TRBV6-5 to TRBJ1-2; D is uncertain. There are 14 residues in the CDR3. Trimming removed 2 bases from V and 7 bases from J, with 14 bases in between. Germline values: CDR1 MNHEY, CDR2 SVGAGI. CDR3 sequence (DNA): TGTGCCAGCAGTTACGCCTTCTCGGGCTTTGGCTACACCTTC. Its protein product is CASSYAFSGFGYTF.

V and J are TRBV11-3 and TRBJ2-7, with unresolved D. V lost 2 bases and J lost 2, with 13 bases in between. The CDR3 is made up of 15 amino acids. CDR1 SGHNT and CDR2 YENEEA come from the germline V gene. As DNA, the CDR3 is TGTGCCAGCAGCTTAATTAGGCCCTACCCCTACGAGCAGTACTTC. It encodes CASSLIRPYPYEQYF.

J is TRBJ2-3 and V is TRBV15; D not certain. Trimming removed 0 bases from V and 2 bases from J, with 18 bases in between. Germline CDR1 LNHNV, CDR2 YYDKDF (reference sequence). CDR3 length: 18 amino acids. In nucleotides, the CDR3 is TGTGCCACCAGCAGAGATGAAAACATCCAAATACTCACAGATACGCAGTATTTT. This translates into CATSRDENIQILTDTQYF.

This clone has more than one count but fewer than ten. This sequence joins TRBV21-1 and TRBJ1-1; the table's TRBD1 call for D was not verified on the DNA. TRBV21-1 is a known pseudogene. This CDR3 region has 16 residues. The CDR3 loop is CASSKGPNRVEAEAFF. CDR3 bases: TGTGCCAGCAGCAAAGGACCTAACAGGGTGGAGGCTGAAGCTTTCTTT.

The CDR3 region is CASSLAGGYLNTEAFF. In DNA, the CDR3 is TGTGCCAGCAGCTTGGCCGGCGGATACCTGAACACTGAAGCTTTCTTT. V and J are TRBV5-6 and TRBJ1-1, with D hard to call. Germline CDR1 reads SGHDT; CDR2 reads YYEEEE. V was pared by 0 bases and J by 0 bases, with 12 bases between. CDR3 size: 16 residues.

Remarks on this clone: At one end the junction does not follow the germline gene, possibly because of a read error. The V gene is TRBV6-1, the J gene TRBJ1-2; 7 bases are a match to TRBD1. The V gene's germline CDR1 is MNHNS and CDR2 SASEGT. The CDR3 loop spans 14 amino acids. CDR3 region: CASSERGQNYGHTF. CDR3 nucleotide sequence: TGTGCCAGCAGTGAACGGGGACAGAACTATGGCCACACCTTC.

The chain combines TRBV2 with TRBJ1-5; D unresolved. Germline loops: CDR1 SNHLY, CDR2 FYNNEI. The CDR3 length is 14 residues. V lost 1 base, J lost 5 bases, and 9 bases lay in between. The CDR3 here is CASSEGNGDQPQHF. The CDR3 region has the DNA TGTGCCAGCAGTGAAGGGAACGGGGATCAGCCCCAGCATTTT.